The entry that follows covers one T cell receptor (beta chain) sequence. Its antigen is currently unknown. The sample is drawn from a study of blood T cells in healthy people across ages. Findings and limits, study-wide: A roughly linear age-dependent decrease characterized TCR beta diversity per million T cells. Higher diversity, along with more naive CD4+ cells, distinguished long-lived donors from aged donors.

Sample-barcoded 5' priming and a J-beta primer mix drove a second PCR of about 7 to 12 cycles. TCRdb independently ran MiXCR on the 5' RACE reads; one entry per CDR3 protein. Of 780,000 or so distinct CDR3 sequences in the sample, roughly 53% were seen once. Per sample, extraction of total RNA gave at least 5.5 micrograms in every case. The germline CDR1 and CDR2 sequences are SGDLS and YYNGEE. The trim removed 4 bases at V and 6 bases at J, leaving 13 bases unmatched. This CDR3 is built from 16 residues. The V and J genes are TRBV9 and TRBJ2-7, with 10 positions matching TRBD2. This clonotype was obtained from a man aged 80 or over in good health. The specimen sequenced was blood. This chain's CDR3 is CASSPRPAGGPGEQYF. The CDR3, as DNA: TGTGCCAGCAGCCCCCGACCAGCGGGAGGGCCTGGCGAGCAGTACTTC.